Shown below are 16 T cell receptor beta chains from a single sample sequenced in a study of T cell responses to AZD1222 COVID-19 vaccine. Some clones are missing from TCRdb's copy, which holds only in-frame ones; the method was immunoSEQ multiplex PCR. The repertoire holds under 150,000 clones, with 75% to 95% as singletons. The specimen was peripheral blood, collected 28 days after the second AZD1222 dose. The origin of the receptors is an adult who received the AZD1222 COVID-19 vaccine.

The chain joins TRBV6-5 to TRBJ2-7, with D possibly matching TRBD2 (6 bases). V dropped 7 bases and J dropped 1 base, with 14 bases sitting between them. This CDR3 contains 14 residues. The germline V gene has CDR1 MNHEY and CDR2 SVGAGI. The CDR3 coding sequence is TGTGCCAGCAAGCCCCGGGAGATGTCCTACGAGCAGTACGTC. Its translation: CASKPREMSYEQYV.

The genes are TRBV4-2 and TRBJ1-6, with 10 bases that match TRBD1. CDR3 size: 17 residues. Germline CDR1 LGHNA, CDR2 YNFKEQ. Unmatched junction bases numbered 7, after V lost 4 bases and J lost 4 bases. CDR3 region: CASSPGQGDLYNSPLHF. The CDR3 coding sequence is TGTGCCAGCAGCCCAGGACAGGGGGACCTATATAATTCACCCCTCCACTTT.

CDR3 region: CAISPTTTSTDTQYF. The CDR3 DNA reads as TGTGCCATCAGTCCGACAACGACTAGCACAGATACGCAGTATTTT. The J gene is TRBJ2-3, the V gene TRBV10-3; the D is unclear. The V end was cut by 5 bases, the J end by 0 bases, with 12 bases between. This CDR3 region has 15 residues. Germline-derived CDR1 and CDR2 are ENHRY and SYGVKD.

V is TRBV7-2 and J is TRBJ2-3, with a tentative D call TRBD2 (5 bases). The CDR3 has 14 residues. The V end lost 0 bases, the J end lost 1 base, and 5 bases lay between the germline ends. Germline V CDR1 and CDR2: SGHTA, FQGNSA. The CDR3 reads CASSLAEGTDTQYF. For the CDR3, the DNA is TGTGCCAGCAGCTTAGCGGAGGGCACAGATACGCAGTATTTT.

J is TRBJ2-7 and V is TRBV5-4, with D uncertain. CDR3 length: 15 amino acids. V was clipped by 0 bases and J by 5 bases, with 15 bases between them. Germline V lookup: CDR1 SGHNT, CDR2 YYREEE (reference sequence). CDR3 sequence reads: CASSLGGSTSDEQYF. DNA of the CDR3: TGTGCCAGCAGCTTGGGGGGTAGCACGAGCGACGAGCAGTACTTC.

The V gene is TRBV6-6, the J gene TRBJ2-7; TRBD2 matches at 10 bases. The ends lost 5 bases at V and 7 bases at J; junction bases unmatched: 11. This CDR3 is 15 amino acids long. Germline V lookup: CDR1 MNHNY, CDR2 SVGAGI (reference sequence). This CDR3 reads CASSPQPAGGREQYV. In nucleotides, the CDR3 is TGTGCCAGCAGTCCCCAGCCAGCGGGAGGGCGTGAGCAGTACGTC.

The V and J genes are TRBV24-1 and TRBJ1-5, with D possibly TRBD1 on 6 matching bases. Germline CDR1 and CDR2: KGHDR and SFDVKD. V was pared by 1 base and J by 5 bases, with 11 bases between. The CDR3 is 15 amino acids. CDR3 bases: TGTGCCACCAGTGATTTTAGCAGGGGTCATCAGCCCCAGCATTTT. Protein product: CATSDFSRGHQPQHF.

This rearrangement joins TRBV18 to TRBJ2-1; TRBD2 is a possible D gene (6 bases). V was pared by 3 bases and J by 4 bases, with 10 bases between. Germline-derived CDR1 and CDR2 are KGHSH and LQKENI. CDR3 length equals 14 residues. The CDR3 region is CASSPPEGYNEQFF. The DNA of the CDR3 is TGTGCCAGCTCACCCCCGGAGGGGTACAATGAGCAGTTCTTC.

CDR3 sequence reads: CASSARLSYNEQFF. In nucleotides, the CDR3 is TGTGCCAGCAGCGCCAGGTTATCCTACAATGAGCAGTTCTTC. This chain links TRBV2 with TRBJ2-1; no definite D call. The V gene lost 6 bases and the J gene lost 1 base, with 10 bases spanning the gap. Germline V gene data show CDR1 as SNHLY and CDR2 as FYNNEI. The CDR3 sequence is 14 residues long.

This chain joins TRBV5-1 and TRBJ2-4, with 7 bases that match TRBD1. With V trimmed by 2 bases and J by 4 bases, 3 bases remained unmatched. Germline loops: CDR1 SGHRS, CDR2 YFSETQ. This CDR3 region has 14 residues. CDR3 bases: TGCGCCAGCAGCTTTGGACAGGTGAAAAACATTCAGTACTTC. Its translation: CASSFGQVKNIQYF.

For the CDR3, the DNA is TGTGCCAGCAGTGAATTGGCGGGGGGAACCTACGAGCAGTACTTC. Protein: CASSELAGGTYEQYF. The V call is TRBV6-1, the J call TRBJ2-7; 8 positions agree with TRBD2. J lost 2 bases, V lost 2 bases, and 5 bases had no gene match. Per germline, CDR1 MNHNS and CDR2 SASEGT. CDR3 length equals 15 residues.

The V call is TRBV6-6, the J call TRBJ1-6; TRBD1 might be the D (6 bases). V was shortened by 7 bases and J by 0 bases, with 10 bases between the two germline ends. This CDR3 comprises 15 residues. Germline assignment: CDR1 MNHNY and CDR2 SVGAGI (reference sequence). The CDR3 reads CASTGDLSYNSPLHF. In nucleotides, the CDR3 is TGTGCCAGCACAGGGGACCTCTCCTATAATTCACCCCTCCACTTT.

The gene calls are TRBV2 and TRBJ2-1; TRBD1 is a possible D gene (6 bases). The CDR3 covers 13 residues. Between the trimmed V and J ends, which lost 6 bases and 7 bases, there was a span of 13 bases. The V gene's germline CDR1 is SNHLY and CDR2 FYNNEI. The CDR3 loop reads CASRDSSLNEQFF. In nucleotides, the CDR3 is TGTGCCAGCAGGGACAGCTCTTTGAATGAGCAGTTCTTC.

V is TRBV10-3 and J is TRBJ2-3; TRBD2 agrees at 15 bases. V shed 5 bases and J 2 bases; nucleotides not matched to a gene: 5. CDR1 ENHRY and CDR2 SYGVKD come from the germline V gene. The CDR3 is 17 amino acids. The CDR3 DNA reads TGTGCCATCAGTAACGGACTAGCGGGGGGGTTCACAGATACGCAGTATTTT. This codes for CAISNGLAGGFTDTQYF.

The rearrangement links TRBV9 to TRBJ2-3; TRBD2 aligns across 10 bases. Germline assignment: CDR1 SGDLS and CDR2 YYNGEE. The junction had 4 bases not matched to a gene; V was cut back by 0 bases and J by 3 bases. This CDR3 region has 16 residues. CDR3 DNA: TGTGCCAGCAGCGTAGGTTTAGCGGGAGGAACAGATACGCAGTATTTT. It is translated as CASSVGLAGGTDTQYF.

The chain recombines TRBV2 with TRBJ1-5; D call uncertain. Germline V lookup: CDR1 SNHLY, CDR2 FYNNEI. Trimming left V 4 bases short and J 3 bases short, with 4 bases between. The CDR3 is made up of 12 amino acids. CDR3 residues: CASSANNQPQHF. CDR3 DNA sequence: TGTGCCAGCAGTGCCAACAATCAGCCCCAGCATTTT.